The 15 T cell receptor beta chains presented below share a single source sample, sequenced in a study of T-cell reconstitution after alpha-beta-depleted transplantation in children. Unique molecular identifiers were used to barcode this TCRbeta library. MiXCR was run by TCRdb on the PCR reads, yielding one entry per CDR3 protein. The profile shows around 420,000 distinct CDR3 sequences, roughly 15% of them singletons. The sample in question was PBMCs, mostly from graft donor cells, obtained 360 days after TCRalphabeta/CD19-depleted stem cell transplant. Receptors originate from a boy younger than two who had a stem cell transplant for Wiskott-Aldrich syndrome, so the T cells may come from the graft donor.

The chain joins TRBV28 to TRBJ1-5, with a weak D call TRBD1 (6 bases). The V and J ends lost 3 bases and 6 bases respectively, with 12 bases between them. Germline V gene lookup returns CDR1 MDHEN and CDR2 SYDVKM. The CDR3 runs to 14 residues. CDR3 loop: CASSFSGASQPQHF. CDR3 bases: TGTGCCAGCAGTTTTTCGGGGGCTTCTCAGCCCCAGCATTTT.

This chain uses TRBV5-1 with TRBJ1-2; D not resolved. CDR3 size: 14 residues. The ends were cut back, 3 bases at V and 4 bases at J, with 13 bases in the middle. Germline V gene lookup returns CDR1 SGHRS and CDR2 YFSETQ. CDR3 protein: CASSSSDMVYGYTF. The CDR3 DNA follows: TGCGCCAGCAGCTCGTCTGACATGGTCTATGGCTACACCTTC. The whole variable domain, filled in from reference TRBV5-1 and TRBJ1-2, reads KAGVTQTPRYLIKTRGQQVTLSCSPISGHRSVSWYQQTPGQGLQFLFEYFSETQRNKGNFPGRFSGRQFSNSRSEMNVSTLELGDSALYLCASSSSDMVYGYTFGSGTRLTVV.

This clonotype was seen at least ten times. The rearrangement links TRBV5-1 to TRBJ1-1; the match to TRBD1 covers 8 bases. The CDR3 is made up of 13 amino acids. Germline loops: CDR1 SGHRS, CDR2 YFSETQ. Trimming removed 4 bases from V and 4 bases from J; junction bases left unmatched: 3. The CDR3 coding sequence is TGCGCCAGCAGCCCGGACAGGGTCACTGAAGCTTTCTTT. Translation gives CASSPDRVTEAFF. The whole variable domain, remainder taken from reference TRBV5-1 and TRBJ1-1, is KAGVTQTPRYLIKTRGQQVTLSCSPISGHRSVSWYQQTPGQGLQFLFEYFSETQRNKGNFPGRFSGRQFSNSRSEMNVSTLELGDSALYLCASSPDRVTEAFFGQGTRLTVV.

This clonotype was seen at least ten times. CDR3 bases: TGTGCCAGCAAGGGAGGGTTCTACGAGCAGTACTTC. Its protein is CASKGGFYEQYF. The chain carries TRBV6-5 and TRBJ2-7; 7 bases line up with TRBD2. Germline V lookup: CDR1 MNHEY, CDR2 SVGAGI. V gave up 7 bases and J gave up 3 bases; unmatched junction bases: 3. This CDR3 spans 12 amino acids.

V and J are TRBV21-1 and TRBJ2-1; the tabulated D call, TRBD1, remains unverified against the DNA. TRBV21-1 is designated a pseudogene. The CDR3 totals 16 residues. This chain's CDR3 is CASSKSVLTGNNEQFF. Written as DNA, the CDR3 is TGTGCCAGCAGCAAATCCGTGTTGACAGGGAACAATGAGCAGTTCTTC.

In its sample, this clonotype was seen a few times. The chain employs TRBV7-9 and TRBJ2-7; 7 bases match TRBD2. The CDR3 is 12 residues long. V lost 4 bases, J lost 7 bases, and 4 bases stayed unmatched. Per the germline V gene, CDR1 is SEHNR and CDR2 is FQNEAQ (reference sequence). The CDR3 nucleotides are TGTGCCAGCAGCTCGGAGGGAGGGGAGCAGTACTTC. Amino acid sequence: CASSSEGGEQYF.

The J gene is TRBJ2-1, the V gene TRBV5-1, with 7 bases fitting TRBD2. J gave up 2 bases and V 5 bases, and 4 bases lay outside the gene matches. This CDR3 comprises 14 residues. Per germline, CDR1 SGHRS and CDR2 YFSETQ. The CDR3 region is CASSGGGPYNEQFF. The CDR3 bases are TGCGCCAGCAGTGGGGGAGGGCCCTACAATGAGCAGTTCTTC.

This clonotype has only a few counts. This rearrangement joins TRBV29-1 to TRBJ2-5, with TRBD2 as a possible D gene (7 bases). V shed 8 bases and J shed 2 bases, with 21 bases lying between them. The CDR3 is 15 residues long. CDR1 SQVTM and CDR2 ANQGSEA come from the germline V gene. The CDR3 DNA reads as TGCAGCATACCGACTGGGGGGGGCCTACAAGAGACCCAGTACTTC. Its translation is CSIPTGGGLQETQYF.

The genes are TRBV20-1 and TRBJ2-7, with TRBD2 as a possible D gene (6 bases). The ends were cut back, 1 base at V and 5 bases at J, with 12 bases in the middle. The CDR3 is made up of 13 amino acids. Germline V lookup: CDR1 DFQATT, CDR2 SNEGSKA (reference sequence). The CDR3 DNA follows: TGCAGTGCTAGAGTTGTAGGGGAGGACGAGCAGTACTTC. It yields the protein CSARVVGEDEQYF.

The chain is built from TRBV7-9 and TRBJ2-5; a weak D match, TRBD1 (6 bases). The CDR3 runs to 16 residues. CDR1 SEHNR and CDR2 FQNEAQ come from the germline V gene (reference sequence). V was shortened by 7 bases and J by 5 bases, with 23 bases between the two germline ends. CDR3 amino acids: CASNDKIRGSWETQYF. The DNA for the CDR3 is TGTGCCAGCAACGATAAAATCAGGGGTTCGTGGGAGACCCAGTACTTC.

The chain uses TRBV29-1 and TRBJ1-1, with no clear D. The CDR3 has 12 amino acids. CDR1 and CDR2 (germline): SQVTM, ANQGSEA. Trimming took 4 bases from V and 9 from J, leaving 15 bases between them. The CDR3 spells CSVAIPQGKAFF. The CDR3 region has the DNA TGCAGCGTTGCAATACCCCAAGGGAAAGCTTTCTTT. The entire variable domain, with the rest obtained from reference TRBV29-1 and TRBJ1-1, is as follows: SAVISQKPSRDICQRGTSLTIQCQVDSQVTMMFWYRQQPGQSLTLIATANQGSEATYESGFVIDKFPISRPNLTFSTLTVSNMSPEDSSIYLCSVAIPQGKAFFGQGTRLTVV.

V usage is TRBV4-1 and J usage is TRBJ2-4; 7 positions agree with TRBD1. The CDR3 loop spans 17 amino acids. V was clipped by 2 bases and J by 0 bases; unmatched bases: 7. Germline CDR1 reads MGHRA; CDR2 reads YSYEKL. The CDR3 sequence: CASSQPGTALAKNIQYF. In nucleotides, the CDR3 is TGCGCCAGCAGCCAACCTGGGACAGCCTTAGCCAAAAACATTCAGTACTTC.

This clonotype was seen only a few times. The V gene is TRBV21-1, the J gene TRBJ2-7; the table names TRBD1, a call not compared with the DNA. TRBV21-1 is noted as a pseudogene. There are 17 residues in the CDR3. CDR3 in amino acids: CASSKALGTEGVYEQYF. The CDR3 bases are TGTGCCAGCAGCAAAGCGCTGGGGACGGAAGGGGTCTACGAGCAGTACTTC.

This clonotype was detected a few times. The rearrangement links TRBV4-1 to TRBJ2-3; 8 bases fit TRBD1. The V gene's germline CDR1 is MGHRA and CDR2 YSYEKL. The CDR3 is 12 amino acids. Unmatched junction bases numbered 3, after V lost 8 bases and J lost 5 bases. This chain's CDR3 is CASEDRGDTQYF. The CDR3 DNA is TGCGCCAGCGAAGACAGGGGAGATACGCAGTATTTT.

This clonotype showed up just a few times. The chain recombines TRBV28 with TRBJ1-4; D perhaps matches TRBD1 (5 bases). Trimming shortened V by 2 bases and J by 3 bases, and 16 bases separated the two germline ends. The CDR3 contains 17 residues. In germline, CDR1 is MDHEN, CDR2 SYDVKM. The CDR3 loop reads CASSLEPRGRPNEKLFF. DNA of the CDR3: TGTGCCAGCAGTTTAGAGCCCCGGGGCAGACCTAATGAAAAACTGTTTTTT.